What follows describes a single TCR beta chain. What it recognizes is unknown. Germline V CDR1 and CDR2: SQVTM, ANQGSEA. The germline V and J ends were trimmed by 5 bases and 5 bases, with 9 bases remaining between them. The length of the CDR3 is 11 residues. Second-dose intervals near 4 or 12 weeks were combined. The entry originates in a study of T cell responses to AZD1222 COVID-19 vaccine. The data were produced by immunoSEQ multiplex PCR, yet TCRdb's version contains in-frame clones alone and is incomplete. The sample lists about 110,000 clones; roughly 90% were seen once. Study results and limitations: There were repertoire samples only from the period after the peak T cell response.

The J gene is TRBJ1-2, the V gene TRBV29-1, with D tentatively TRBD1 (6 bases). The starting material was peripheral blood, obtained 28 days after the second AZD1222 dose. The TCR was taken from an adult who received the AZD1222 COVID-19 vaccine. The CDR3 DNA reads as TGCAGCGTTTACCAGGGGTATGGCTACACCTTC. It encodes CSVYQGYGYTF.